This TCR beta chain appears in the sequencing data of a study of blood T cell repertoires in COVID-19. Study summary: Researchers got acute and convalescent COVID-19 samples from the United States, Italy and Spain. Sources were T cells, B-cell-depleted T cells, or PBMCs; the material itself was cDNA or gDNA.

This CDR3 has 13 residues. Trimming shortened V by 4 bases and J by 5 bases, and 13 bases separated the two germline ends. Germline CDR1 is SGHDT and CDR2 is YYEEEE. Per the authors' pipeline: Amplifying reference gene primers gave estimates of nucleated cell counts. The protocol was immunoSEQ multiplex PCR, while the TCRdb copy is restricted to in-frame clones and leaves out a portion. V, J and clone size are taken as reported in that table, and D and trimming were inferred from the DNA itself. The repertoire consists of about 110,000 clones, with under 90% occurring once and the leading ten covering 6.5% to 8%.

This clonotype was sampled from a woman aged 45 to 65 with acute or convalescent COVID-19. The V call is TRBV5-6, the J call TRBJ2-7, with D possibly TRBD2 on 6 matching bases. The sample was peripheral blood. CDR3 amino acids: CASSPGTLHEQYF. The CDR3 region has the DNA TGTGCCAGCAGCCCCGGGACTTTGCACGAGCAGTACTTC.